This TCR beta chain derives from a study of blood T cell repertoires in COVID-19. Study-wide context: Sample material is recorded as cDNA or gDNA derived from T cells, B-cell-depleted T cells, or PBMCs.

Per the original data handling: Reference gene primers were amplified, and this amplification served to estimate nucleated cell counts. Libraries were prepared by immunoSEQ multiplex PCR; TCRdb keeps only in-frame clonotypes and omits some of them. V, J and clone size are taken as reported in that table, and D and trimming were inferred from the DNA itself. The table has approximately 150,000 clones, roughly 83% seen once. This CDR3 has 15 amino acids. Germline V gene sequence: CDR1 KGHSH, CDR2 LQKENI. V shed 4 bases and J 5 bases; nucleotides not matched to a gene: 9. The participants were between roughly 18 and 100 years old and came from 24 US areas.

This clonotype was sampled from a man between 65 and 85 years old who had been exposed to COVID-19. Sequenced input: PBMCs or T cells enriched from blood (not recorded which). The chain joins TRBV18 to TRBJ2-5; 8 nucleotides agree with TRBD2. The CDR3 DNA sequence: TGTGCCAGCTCACTGGGCCAAGCGGGAGTTGAGACCCAGTACTTC. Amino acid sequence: CASSLGQAGVETQYF.